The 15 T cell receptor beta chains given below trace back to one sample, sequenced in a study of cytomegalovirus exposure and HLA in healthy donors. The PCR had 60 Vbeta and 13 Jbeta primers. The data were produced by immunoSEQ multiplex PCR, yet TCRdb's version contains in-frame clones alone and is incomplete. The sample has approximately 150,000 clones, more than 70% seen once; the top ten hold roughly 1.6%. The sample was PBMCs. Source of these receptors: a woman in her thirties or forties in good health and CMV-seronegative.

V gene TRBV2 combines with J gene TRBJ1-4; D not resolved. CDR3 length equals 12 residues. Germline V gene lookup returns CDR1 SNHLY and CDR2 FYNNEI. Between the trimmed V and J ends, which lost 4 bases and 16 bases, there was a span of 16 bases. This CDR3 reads CASSADKTVPFF. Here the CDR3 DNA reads TGTGCCAGCAGTGCTGACAAAACGGTCCCGTTTTTT.

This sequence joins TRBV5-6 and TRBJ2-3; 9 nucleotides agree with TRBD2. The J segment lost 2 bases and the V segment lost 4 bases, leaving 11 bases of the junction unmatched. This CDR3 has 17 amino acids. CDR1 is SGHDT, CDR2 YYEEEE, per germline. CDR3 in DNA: TGTGCCAGCAGCCTCCGGGTAGCGGGGGCCTTCACAGATACGCAGTATTTT. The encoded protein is CASSLRVAGAFTDTQYF.

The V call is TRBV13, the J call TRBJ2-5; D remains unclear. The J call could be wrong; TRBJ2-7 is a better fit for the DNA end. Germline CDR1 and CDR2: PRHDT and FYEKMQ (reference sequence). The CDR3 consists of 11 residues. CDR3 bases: TGTGCCAGCAGCTTAGGCTACGAGCAGTACTTC. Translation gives CASSLGYEQYF.

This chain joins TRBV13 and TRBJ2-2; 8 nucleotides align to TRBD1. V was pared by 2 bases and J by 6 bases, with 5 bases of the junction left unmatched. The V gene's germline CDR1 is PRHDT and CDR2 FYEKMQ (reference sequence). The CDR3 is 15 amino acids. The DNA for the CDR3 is TGTGCCAGCAGCTTACTCAGGGGGCCGGCCGGGGAGCTGTTTTTT. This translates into CASSLLRGPAGELFF.

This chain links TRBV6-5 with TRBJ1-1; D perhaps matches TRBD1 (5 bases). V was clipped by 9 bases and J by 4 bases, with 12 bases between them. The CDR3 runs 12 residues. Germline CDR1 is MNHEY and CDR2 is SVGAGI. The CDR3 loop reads CASGGVGTEAFF. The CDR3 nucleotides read TGTGCCAGTGGGGGGGTGGGCACTGAAGCTTTCTTT.

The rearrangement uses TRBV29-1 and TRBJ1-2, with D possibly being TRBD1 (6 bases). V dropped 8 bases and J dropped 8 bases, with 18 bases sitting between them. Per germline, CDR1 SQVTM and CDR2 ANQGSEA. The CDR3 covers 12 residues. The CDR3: CSLNRDGGGYTF. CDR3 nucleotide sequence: TGCAGCCTAAACAGGGATGGCGGCGGCTACACCTTC.

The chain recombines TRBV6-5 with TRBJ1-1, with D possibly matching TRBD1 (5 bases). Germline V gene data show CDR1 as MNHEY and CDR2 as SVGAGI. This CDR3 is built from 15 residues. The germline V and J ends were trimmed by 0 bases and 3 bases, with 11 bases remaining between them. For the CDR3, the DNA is TGTGCCAGCAGTTACTCAACTCCGGGGGACACTGAAGCTTTCTTT. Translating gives CASSYSTPGDTEAFF.

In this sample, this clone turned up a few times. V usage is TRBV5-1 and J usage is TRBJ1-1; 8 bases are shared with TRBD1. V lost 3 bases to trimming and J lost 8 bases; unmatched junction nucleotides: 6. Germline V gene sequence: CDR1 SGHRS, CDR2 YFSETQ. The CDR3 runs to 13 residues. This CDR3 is CASSWTGRDEAFF. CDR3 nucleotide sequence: TGCGCCAGCAGCTGGACAGGGAGGGACGAAGCTTTCTTT.

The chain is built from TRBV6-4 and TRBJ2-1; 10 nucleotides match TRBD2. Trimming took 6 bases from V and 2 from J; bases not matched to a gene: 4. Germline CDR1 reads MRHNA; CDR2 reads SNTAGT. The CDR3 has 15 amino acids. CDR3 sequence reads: CASSQLAGTYNEQFF. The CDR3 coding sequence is TGTGCCAGCAGCCAACTAGCGGGGACCTACAATGAGCAGTTCTTC.

The CDR3 coding sequence is TGTGCTTTCGGGGGAGGTAATCAGCCCCAGCATTTT. It encodes CAFGGGNQPQHF. The chain uses TRBV30 and TRBJ1-5, with D tentatively TRBD1 (5 bases). Germline lookup yields CDR1 GTSNPN and CDR2 SVGIG (reference sequence). This CDR3 spans 12 amino acids.

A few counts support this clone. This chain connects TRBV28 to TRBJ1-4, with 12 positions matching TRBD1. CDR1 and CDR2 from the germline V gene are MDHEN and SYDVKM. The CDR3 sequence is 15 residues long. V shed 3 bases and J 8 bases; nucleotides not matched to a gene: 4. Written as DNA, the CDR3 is TGTGCCAGCAGTTTGGGGGACAGGGGGCGGGAAAAACTGTTTTTT. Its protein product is CASSLGDRGREKLFF. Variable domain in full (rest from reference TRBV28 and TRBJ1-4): DVKVTQSSRYLVKRTGEKVFLECVQDMDHENMFWYRQDPGLGLRLIYFSYDVKMKEKGDIPEGYSVSREKKERFSLILESASTNQTSMYLCASSLGDRGREKLFFGSGTQLSVL.

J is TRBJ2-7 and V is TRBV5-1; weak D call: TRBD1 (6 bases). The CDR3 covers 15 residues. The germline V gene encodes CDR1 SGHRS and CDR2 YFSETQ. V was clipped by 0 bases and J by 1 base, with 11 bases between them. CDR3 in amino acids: CASSLGQDLSYEQYF. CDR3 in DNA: TGCGCCAGCAGCTTGGGACAGGACCTTTCCTACGAGCAGTACTTC.

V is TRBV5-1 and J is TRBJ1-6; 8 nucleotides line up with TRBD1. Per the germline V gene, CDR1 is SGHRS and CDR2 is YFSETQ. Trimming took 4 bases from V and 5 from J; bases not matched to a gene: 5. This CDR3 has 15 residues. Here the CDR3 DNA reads TGCGCCAGCAGCGCCCAGGGGGCGAATAATTCACCCCTCCACTTT. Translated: CASSAQGANNSPLHF.

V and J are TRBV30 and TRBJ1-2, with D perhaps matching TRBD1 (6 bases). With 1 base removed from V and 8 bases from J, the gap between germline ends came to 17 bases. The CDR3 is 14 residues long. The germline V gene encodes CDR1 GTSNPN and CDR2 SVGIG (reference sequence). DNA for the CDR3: TGTGCCTGGAGTGGCCTAACAGGGCAATACGGCTACACCTTC. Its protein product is CAWSGLTGQYGYTF.

CDR3 nucleotide sequence: TGTGCCAGCAGCCAAGGAGTCCACAATGAGCAGTTCTTC. Translating it yields CASSQGVHNEQFF. The chain couples TRBV14 to TRBJ2-1; D remains ambiguous. Trimming took off 1 base at V and 5 bases at J, with 6 bases between the two ends. This CDR3 region has 13 residues. CDR1 and CDR2 from the germline V gene are SGHDN and FVKESK.